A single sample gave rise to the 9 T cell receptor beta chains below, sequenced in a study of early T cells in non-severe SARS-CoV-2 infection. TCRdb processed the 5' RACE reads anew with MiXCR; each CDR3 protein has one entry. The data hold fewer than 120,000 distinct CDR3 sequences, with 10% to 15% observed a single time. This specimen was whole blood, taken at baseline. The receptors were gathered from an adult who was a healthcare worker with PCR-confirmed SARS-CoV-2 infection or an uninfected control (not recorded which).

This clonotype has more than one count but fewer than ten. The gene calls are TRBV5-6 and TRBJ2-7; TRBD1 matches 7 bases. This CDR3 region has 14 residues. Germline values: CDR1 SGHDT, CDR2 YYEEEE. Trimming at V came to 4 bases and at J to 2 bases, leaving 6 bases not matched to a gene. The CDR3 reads CASSLDRSAYEQYF. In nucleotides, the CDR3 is TGTGCCAGCAGCCTGGACAGGTCTGCCTACGAGCAGTACTTC.

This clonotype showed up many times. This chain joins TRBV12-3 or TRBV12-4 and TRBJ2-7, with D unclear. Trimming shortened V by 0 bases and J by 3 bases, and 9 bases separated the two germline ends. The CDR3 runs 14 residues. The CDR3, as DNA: TGTGCCAGCAGTTTAGCCGGCCCTGGCTACGAGCAGTACTTC. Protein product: CASSLAGPGYEQYF.

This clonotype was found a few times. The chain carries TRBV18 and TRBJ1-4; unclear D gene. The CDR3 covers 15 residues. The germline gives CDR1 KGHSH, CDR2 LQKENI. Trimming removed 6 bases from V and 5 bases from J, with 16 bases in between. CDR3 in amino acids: CASSPTRTQNEKLFF. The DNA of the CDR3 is TGTGCCAGCTCCCCTACAAGGACCCAAAATGAAAAACTGTTTTTT.

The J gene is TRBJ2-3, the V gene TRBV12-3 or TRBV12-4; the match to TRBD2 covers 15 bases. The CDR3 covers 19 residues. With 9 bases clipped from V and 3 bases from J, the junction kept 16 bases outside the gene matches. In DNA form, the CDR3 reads TGTGCCAGTTCCGGCGCTATGGGACTAGCGGGAGGTGGGACAGATACGCAGTATTTT. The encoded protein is CASSGAMGLAGGGTDTQYF.

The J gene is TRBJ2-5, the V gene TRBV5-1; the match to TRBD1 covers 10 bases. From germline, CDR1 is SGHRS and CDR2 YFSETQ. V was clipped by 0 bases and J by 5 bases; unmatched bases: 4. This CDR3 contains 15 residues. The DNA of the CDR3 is TGCGCCAGCAGCTTGGCCGGGACAGGGGAGGAGACCCAGTACTTC. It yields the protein CASSLAGTGEETQYF.

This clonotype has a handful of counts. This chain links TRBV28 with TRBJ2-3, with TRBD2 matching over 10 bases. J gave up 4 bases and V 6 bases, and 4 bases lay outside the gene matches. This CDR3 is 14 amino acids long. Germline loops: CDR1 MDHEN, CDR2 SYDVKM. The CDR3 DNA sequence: TGTGCCAGCAGCTCTAGCGGGAGTGCAGATACGCAGTATTTT. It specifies CASSSSGSADTQYF.

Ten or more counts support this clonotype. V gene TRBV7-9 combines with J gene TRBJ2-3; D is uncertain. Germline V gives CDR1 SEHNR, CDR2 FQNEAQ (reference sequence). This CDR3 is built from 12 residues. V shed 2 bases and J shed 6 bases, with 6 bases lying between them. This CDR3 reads CASSLSQDTQYF. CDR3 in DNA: TGTGCCAGCAGCTTAAGTCAGGATACGCAGTATTTT.

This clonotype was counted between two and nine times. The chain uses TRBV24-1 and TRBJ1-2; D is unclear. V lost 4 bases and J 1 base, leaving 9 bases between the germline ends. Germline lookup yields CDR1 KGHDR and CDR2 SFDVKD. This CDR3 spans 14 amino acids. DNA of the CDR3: TGTGCCACCAGTGAATCGGGGATTAACTATGGCTACACCTTC. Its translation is CATSESGINYGYTF.

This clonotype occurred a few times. The CDR3 loop is CASSVGGTVEDYGYTF. In nucleotides, the CDR3 is TGTGCCAGCAGCGTAGGCGGGACAGTGGAAGACTATGGCTACACCTTC. The chain carries TRBV9 and TRBJ1-2, with 7 bases aligning to TRBD1. Germline CDR1 and CDR2: SGDLS and YYNGEE. The CDR3 covers 16 residues. Germline trimming cut 0 bases from V and 3 bases from J; bases unmatched to any gene: 8.